A single sample is the source of the 30 T cell receptor beta chains below, sequenced in a study of cytomegalovirus exposure and HLA in healthy donors. With 60 Vbeta and 13 Jbeta primers, the PCR was carried out. Measured with immunoSEQ multiplex PCR; TCRdb has only the in-frame clones, and not every one. The data hold roughly 200,000 clones, with 70% to 90% observed a single time. The sequenced sample was PBMCs. These receptors came from a woman in her fifties or sixties in good health and CMV-seronegative.

This rearrangement joins TRBV7-9 to TRBJ1-1, with D uncertain. Trimming took off 1 base at V and 1 base at J, with 7 bases between the two ends. Germline values: CDR1 SEHNR, CDR2 FQNEAQ (reference sequence). The CDR3 is 14 residues long. The CDR3 sequence: CASSLEAANTEAFF. Written as DNA, the CDR3 is TGTGCCAGCAGCTTAGAGGCGGCGAACACTGAAGCTTTCTTT.

The CDR3 region is CASSMRTGIYEQYF. DNA for the CDR3: TGTGCCAGTAGTATGAGGACAGGGATCTACGAGCAGTACTTC. This rearrangement joins TRBV19 to TRBJ2-7; 8 nucleotides align to TRBD1. The CDR3 totals 14 residues. The germline V gene has CDR1 LNHDA and CDR2 SQIVND (reference sequence). V lost 3 bases to trimming and J lost 3 bases; unmatched junction nucleotides: 4.

This clone was seen a handful of times. The chain recombines TRBV30 with TRBJ2-3, with TRBD1 identical over 8 bases. In germline, CDR1 is GTSNPN, CDR2 SVGIG (reference sequence). The CDR3 covers 15 residues. The trim removed 7 bases at V and 5 bases at J, leaving 14 bases unmatched. CDR3 amino acids: CALGQQGAGVDTQYF. The CDR3 DNA sequence: TGTGCCTTGGGCCAGCAGGGGGCCGGAGTAGATACGCAGTATTTT.

This clone has more than one count but fewer than ten. The chain joins TRBV2 to TRBJ2-1; 9 nucleotides line up with TRBD2. V lost 2 bases and J lost 4; bases outside the gene matches: 3. The CDR3 spans 15 residues. Germline values: CDR1 SNHLY, CDR2 FYNNEI. CDR3 DNA sequence: TGTGCCAGCAGTGAACTAGCGGGACTTTACAATGAGCAGTTCTTC. Translating gives CASSELAGLYNEQFF.

The rearrangement uses TRBV27 and TRBJ2-1; no reliable D call. V lost 7 bases to trimming and J lost 10 bases, with 11 bases between them. The CDR3 is made up of 11 amino acids. CDR1 is MNHEY and CDR2 is SMNVEV in the germline V gene (reference sequence). The DNA for the CDR3 is TGTGCCAGCATCTCTCAGTCCGAGCAGTTCTTC. Protein: CASISQSEQFF.

This chain uses TRBV27 with TRBJ2-7, with TRBD2 identical over 10 bases. The J segment lost 2 bases and the V segment lost 0 bases, leaving 4 bases of the junction unmatched. Germline V gene lookup returns CDR1 MNHEY and CDR2 SMNVEV (reference sequence). The CDR3 runs 16 residues. CDR3 region: CASSLSESGRAYEQYF. The CDR3 coding sequence is TGTGCCAGCAGTTTATCGGAGAGCGGGAGGGCCTACGAGCAGTACTTC.

Note on this clone: The junction does not match germline at one end; this may be a read error. V is TRBV7-9 and J is TRBJ2-6; TRBD2 matches 7 bases. The length of the CDR3 is 19 residues. Germline values: CDR1 SEHNR, CDR2 FQNEAQ (reference sequence). CDR3: CSSSLALLAELSGANVLTF. The DNA for the CDR3 is TGTTCCAGCAGCTTAGCGCTGCTAGCGGAACTCTCTGGGGCCAACGTCCTGACTTTC.

DNA for the CDR3: TGTGCCAGCAGTGACCTTAGCTCCTACAATGAGCAGTTCTTC. Encoded protein: CASSDLSSYNEQFF. V gene TRBV6-1 combines with J gene TRBJ2-1; the D is unclear. This CDR3 comprises 14 residues. Trimming shortened V by 3 bases and J by 0 bases, and 6 bases separated the two germline ends. Per the germline V gene, CDR1 is MNHNS and CDR2 is SASEGT.

The chain employs TRBV28 and TRBJ2-2; 7 bases align to TRBD2. Germline V gene data show CDR1 as MDHEN and CDR2 as SYDVKM. The length of the CDR3 is 14 residues. The V and J ends lost 6 bases and 6 bases, in that order; junction bases with no gene match: 7. The CDR3 protein is CASRLERGAGELFF. The CDR3 DNA reads as TGTGCCAGCAGGCTGGAGCGGGGAGCCGGGGAGCTGTTTTTT.

This rearrangement joins TRBV9 to TRBJ1-4; 10 nucleotides align to TRBD1. This CDR3 comprises 17 residues. V lost 3 bases, J lost 7 bases, and 12 bases stayed unmatched. CDR1 SGDLS and CDR2 YYNGEE come from the germline V gene. The CDR3 spells CASSGDPRDRGSEKLFF. CDR3 coding DNA: TGTGCCAGCAGCGGAGATCCCCGGGACAGGGGAAGTGAAAAACTGTTTTTT.

The chain carries TRBV7-2 and TRBJ2-7, with 11 bases lining up with TRBD2. The CDR3 loop spans 15 amino acids. Unmatched junction bases numbered 6, after V lost 4 bases and J lost 4 bases. The V gene's germline CDR1 is SGHTA and CDR2 FQGNSA. The CDR3 nucleotides read TGTGCCAGCAGCTCCCAAGGGACTAGCGGTTACGAGCAGTACTTC. It specifies CASSSQGTSGYEQYF.

The chain recombines TRBV14 with TRBJ2-5; 7 bases are shared with TRBD1. V dropped 4 bases and J dropped 2; count of bases not matched to a gene: 7. This CDR3 region has 15 residues. The germline V gene has CDR1 SGHDN and CDR2 FVKESK. In DNA, the CDR3 is TGTGCCAGCAGCCTAGGGGGCACGGGACAAGAGACCCAGTACTTC. Its translation is CASSLGGTGQETQYF.

The chain has TRBV7-8 and TRBJ2-5; 9 bases map to TRBD2. V was pared by 3 bases and J by 5 bases, with 4 bases of the junction left unmatched. The germline V gene has CDR1 SGHVS and CDR2 FQNEAQ. CDR3 length: 14 residues. CDR3 region: CASSFAGGGETQYF. The DNA for the CDR3 is TGTGCCAGCAGCTTTGCGGGAGGGGGGGAGACCCAGTACTTC.

This rearrangement joins TRBV6-6 to TRBJ2-4; 8 bases are shared with TRBD2. Looked up from germline, CDR1 is MNHNY and CDR2 is SVGAGI (reference sequence). The ends lost 10 bases at V and 4 bases at J; junction bases unmatched: 9. The CDR3 totals 14 residues. This CDR3 is CATSAGAWKNIQYF. The CDR3, as DNA: TGTGCCACCTCAGCGGGAGCCTGGAAAAACATTCAGTACTTC.

Of note for this clone: The germline gene is not matched at one end of the junction; a read error may be the cause. The chain uses TRBV7-9 and TRBJ1-2; possible D gene TRBD1, 5 bases. The CDR3 runs to 13 residues. Per germline, CDR1 SEHNR and CDR2 FQNEAQ (reference sequence). CDR3 in DNA: TGTTCCAGCAGCTTAGACAGAAACTATGGCTACACCTTC. The encoded protein is CSSSLDRNYGYTF. Using reference TRBV7-9 and TRBJ1-2 for the parts outside the CDR3, the full variable domain is DTGVSQNPRHKITKRGQNVTFRCDPISEHNRLYWYRQTLGQGPEFLTYFQNEAQLEKSRLLSDRFSAERPKGSFSTLEIQRTEQGDSAMYLCSSSLDRNYGYTFGSGTRLTVV.

The chain carries TRBV6-1 and TRBJ2-3; 12 bases are a match to TRBD2. The CDR3 extends over 18 amino acids. Germline loops: CDR1 MNHNS, CDR2 SASEGT. After removal of 3 bases from V and 6 bases from J, the junction contained 13 bases not matched to a gene. The DNA for the CDR3 is TGTGCCAGCAGTGATTTGCTAGCGGGAGGGCCTGTAAGGGATACGCAGTATTTT. Its protein is CASSDLLAGGPVRDTQYF.

The chain joins TRBV7-9 to TRBJ2-1; the match to TRBD2 covers 7 bases. Germline V CDR1 and CDR2: SEHNR, FQNEAQ (reference sequence). V was clipped by 0 bases and J by 6 bases; unmatched bases: 2. The CDR3 has 14 residues. The CDR3 loop is CASSLAGLINEQFF. In nucleotides, the CDR3 is TGTGCCAGCAGCTTAGCGGGACTAATCAATGAGCAGTTCTTC.

The chain carries TRBV28 and TRBJ2-1; 10 nucleotides line up with TRBD1. There are 15 residues in the CDR3. The J segment lost 8 bases and the V segment lost 6 bases, leaving 10 bases of the junction unmatched. Germline-derived CDR1 and CDR2 are MDHEN and SYDVKM. CDR3 nucleotide sequence: TGTGCCAGCAGCCCTTCCGGGACAGGGGTTTATGAGCAGTTCTTC. This codes for CASSPSGTGVYEQFF. The variable domain in full, completed from reference TRBV28 and TRBJ2-1, reads DVKVTQSSRYLVKRTGEKVFLECVQDMDHENMFWYRQDPGLGLRLIYFSYDVKMKEKGDIPEGYSVSREKKERFSLILESASTNQTSMYLCASSPSGTGVYEQFFGPGTRLTVL.

The chain recombines TRBV5-6 with TRBJ1-5; 9 bases agree with TRBD1. The germline CDR1 and CDR2 sequences are SGHDT and YYEEEE. This CDR3 is built from 14 residues. J gave up 10 bases and V 4 bases, and 9 bases lay outside the gene matches. The DNA for the CDR3 is TGTGCCAGCAGCACTGGTCGGGGACAGGGACCCCAGCATTTT. Translation: CASSTGRGQGPQHF. The full variable domain, with the rest looked up from reference TRBV5-6 and TRBJ1-5, is DAGVTQSPTHLIKTRGQQVTLRCSPKSGHDTVSWYQQALGQGPQFIFQYYEEEERQRGNFPDRFSGHQFPNYSSELNVNALLLGDSALYLCASSTGRGQGPQHFGDGTRLSIL.

The chain carries TRBV27 and TRBJ2-1; 11 bases fit TRBD2. V trimming: 6 bases; J trimming: 9 bases; junction bases outside the gene matches: 10. Germline V CDR1 and CDR2: MNHEY, SMNVEV (reference sequence). CDR3 length: 15 residues. CDR3 in amino acids: CASRTTSGKRSEQFF. CDR3 DNA sequence: TGTGCCAGCAGGACGACTAGCGGGAAGCGGAGTGAGCAGTTCTTC.

The genes are TRBV7-3 and TRBJ2-6, with D possibly TRBD1 on 5 matching bases. Germline V gives CDR1 SGHTA, CDR2 FQGTGA. This CDR3 comprises 15 residues. The V end lost 5 bases, the J end lost 3 bases, and 11 bases lay between the germline ends. The CDR3 protein is CASSQRGGGANVLTF. The CDR3 coding sequence is TGTGCCAGCAGCCAAAGGGGCGGTGGGGCCAACGTCCTGACTTTC.

V usage is TRBV7-7 and J usage is TRBJ2-7; 11 bases agree with TRBD1. The CDR3 is 16 residues long. V was clipped by 5 bases and J by 2 bases; unmatched bases: 8. CDR1 SSHAT and CDR2 FNYEAQ come from the germline V gene (reference sequence). This CDR3 is CASSRGLGQGAYEQYF. The DNA of the CDR3 is TGTGCCAGCAGCCGGGGTTTGGGACAGGGGGCCTACGAGCAGTACTTC.

V gene TRBV12-5 combines with J gene TRBJ2-1, with D possibly matching TRBD1 (5 bases). The CDR3 has 13 residues. Germline V CDR1 and CDR2: LGHNT, FRNRAP. Trimming took 4 bases from V and 3 from J, leaving 7 bases between them. The CDR3 DNA reads TGTGCTAGTGGTTCCGGACACTACAATGAGCAGTTCTTC. It yields the protein CASGSGHYNEQFF.

The chain joins TRBV5-1 to TRBJ1-2, with 8 bases identical to TRBD1. The CDR3 sequence is 14 residues long. Germline V CDR1 and CDR2: SGHRS, YFSETQ. V lost 4 bases to trimming and J lost 4 bases; unmatched junction nucleotides: 6. Here the CDR3 reads CASSETGASYGYTF. As DNA, the CDR3 is TGCGCCAGCAGCGAGACAGGGGCAAGCTATGGCTACACCTTC.

The V and J genes are TRBV27 and TRBJ2-7; 9 bases map to TRBD2. CDR3 length: 15 residues. Germline CDR1 MNHEY, CDR2 SMNVEV (reference sequence). Losses at the gene ends were 2 bases for V and 4 bases for J; bases not matched to a gene: 6. CDR3 sequence: CASSLRAGGGYEQYF. CDR3 bases: TGTGCCAGCAGTTTAAGAGCGGGAGGCGGGTACGAGCAGTACTTC.

J is TRBJ1-1 and V is TRBV18, with D possibly matching TRBD1 (6 bases). Looked up from germline, CDR1 is KGHSH and CDR2 is LQKENI. V lost 5 bases to trimming and J lost 8 bases, with 9 bases between them. This CDR3 is 11 amino acids long. The CDR3 DNA follows: TGTGCCAGCTCAACCGGGACAGAAGCTTTCTTT. This encodes CASSTGTEAFF.

J is TRBJ1-1 and V is TRBV11-3; TRBD1 is a possible D gene (5 bases). The V end was cut by 0 bases, the J end by 7 bases, with 12 bases between. The CDR3 runs to 14 residues. Looked up from germline, CDR1 is SGHNT and CDR2 is YENEEA. The CDR3 nucleotides read TGTGCCAGCAGCTTAGACCGGGACTCACGTGAAGCTTTCTTT. This encodes CASSLDRDSREAFF.

Concerning this clone itself: Other DNA variants within this sample encode the same CDR3. The chain recombines TRBV27 with TRBJ2-7; D is possibly TRBD2 (6 bases). The CDR3 loop spans 13 amino acids. The germline V gene encodes CDR1 MNHEY and CDR2 SMNVEV (reference sequence). V lost 2 bases, J lost 2 bases, and 7 bases lay in between. CDR3 amino acids: CASSLAGTYEQYF. Here the CDR3 DNA reads TGTGCCAGCAGTTTAGCGGGGACCTACGAGCAGTACTTC.

The gene calls are TRBV5-1 and TRBJ2-5; D ambiguous. CDR3 length: 12 residues. Between the trimmed V and J ends, which lost 4 bases and 0 bases, there was a span of 4 bases. The germline V gene has CDR1 SGHRS and CDR2 YFSETQ. In DNA form, the CDR3 reads TGCGCCAGCAGCATATACCAAGAGACCCAGTACTTC. It specifies CASSIYQETQYF.

This clone was counted a single time. The J gene is TRBJ1-4, the V gene TRBV7-5; no DNA check was done on the table's D call, TRBD1. TRBV7-5 is a pseudogene. The CDR3 is made up of 14 amino acids. CDR3 region: CVRTRGRTNEKLFF. CDR3 in DNA: TGTGTCAGAACCAGGGGGCGAACTAATGAAAAACTGTTTTTT.